The 29 T cell receptor beta chains given below trace back to one sample, sequenced in a study of radiation and T cells in renal cell carcinoma. Profiled with immunoSEQ multiplex PCR; TCRdb holds only in-frame clones, not every one. The sample records roughly 100,000 clones, approximately 83% being singletons. Time point denoted: baseline pretreatment blood. Treatment meaning: 15 Gy SBRT to primary tumor, nephrectomy 4 weeks later. The input for sequencing was blood, taken from a patient whose treatment included radiotherapy and nephrectomy. The receptors originated from a man in his sixties with renal cell carcinoma.

This chain links TRBV6-6 with TRBJ1-1, with 8 bases aligning to TRBD1. The CDR3 extends over 16 amino acids. Trimming cost V 7 bases and J 0 bases; bases outside gene matches: 10. CDR1 and CDR2 from the germline V gene are MNHNY and SVGAGI (reference sequence). As DNA, the CDR3 is TGTGCCAGCATCTATAAGACAGGGGACATGAACACTGAAGCTTTCTTT. The encoded protein is CASIYKTGDMNTEAFF.

Only a few counts were recorded for this clone. The gene calls are TRBV19 and TRBJ2-6; perhaps TRBD1 as D (5 bases). The V gene's germline CDR1 is LNHDA and CDR2 SQIVND (reference sequence). This CDR3 is 16 amino acids long. Trimming removed 5 bases at V and 0 bases at J, with 11 bases between. CDR3 region: CASSAQVSSGANVLTF. DNA for the CDR3: TGTGCCAGTAGTGCACAGGTATCCTCTGGGGCCAACGTCCTGACTTTC.

CDR3 in DNA: TGTGCCAGCAGCGTACACAGGGGGGGGTCCGAGACCCAGTACTTC. Protein product: CASSVHRGGSETQYF. The rearrangement uses TRBV9 and TRBJ2-5, with TRBD1 as a possible D gene (8 bases). V was clipped by 1 base and J by 5 bases, with 15 bases between them. From germline, CDR1 is SGDLS and CDR2 YYNGEE. The CDR3 spans 15 residues.

The rearrangement joins TRBV19 to TRBJ2-7; perhaps TRBD2 as D (5 bases). V shed 5 bases and J shed 3 bases, with 14 bases lying between them. Germline CDR1 is LNHDA and CDR2 is SQIVND (reference sequence). The CDR3 totals 14 residues. The CDR3 region has the DNA TGTGCCAGTAGTGGCCGGGATTCCCACTACGAGCAGTACTTC. Protein product: CASSGRDSHYEQYF.

This chain joins TRBV6-1 and TRBJ2-7; 7 bases are a match to TRBD1. Germline V gene lookup returns CDR1 MNHNS and CDR2 SASEGT. V shed 7 bases, J shed 3 bases, and the junction held 9 bases outside the gene matches. This CDR3 is built from 14 residues. CDR3 nucleotide sequence: TGTGCCAGCATCCCCAGGGGGAGCGGCTACGAGCAGTACTTC. It encodes CASIPRGSGYEQYF.

This chain connects TRBV7-6 to TRBJ1-2, with 11 bases identical to TRBD1. Germline CDR1 reads SGHVS; CDR2 reads FNYEAQ. Trimming took 3 bases from V and 8 from J; bases not matched to a gene: 8. The CDR3 length is 15 residues. The CDR3 DNA follows: TGTGCCAGCAGCTTCGACAAGGGACAGGGGGACGGCTACACCTTC. Amino acid sequence: CASSFDKGQGDGYTF.

This clone was observed a single time. The chain joins TRBV5-1 to TRBJ2-2, with D perhaps matching TRBD1 (5 bases). In germline, CDR1 is SGHRS, CDR2 YFSETQ. CDR3 size: 16 residues. Trimming removed 2 bases at V and 3 bases at J, with 14 bases between. The CDR3 region is CASSLLPDRHTGELFF. Written as DNA, the CDR3 is TGCGCCAGCAGCTTACTCCCTGACAGACACACCGGGGAGCTGTTTTTT.

DNA for the CDR3: TGTGCCAGCAGTCCCGGGGGGGGGCTCGCTGAAGCTTTCTTT. It translates to CASSPGGGLAEAFF. The chain has TRBV28 and TRBJ1-1, with D perhaps matching TRBD1 (6 bases). With 5 bases removed from V and 6 bases from J, the gap between germline ends came to 16 bases. Per germline, CDR1 MDHEN and CDR2 SYDVKM. This CDR3 has 14 amino acids.

The chain combines TRBV29-1 with TRBJ2-1, with D perhaps being TRBD1 or TRBD2 (5 bases each). V lost 7 bases and J 6 bases, leaving 19 bases between the germline ends. Germline-derived CDR1 and CDR2 are SQVTM and ANQGSEA. CDR3 length: 14 amino acids. The CDR3 region has the DNA TGCAGCGCAAAAATGAACCGGGACGTCAATGAGCAGTTCTTC. It specifies CSAKMNRDVNEQFF.

This rearrangement joins TRBV19 to TRBJ2-7; 12 nucleotides agree with TRBD1. The V segment lost 5 bases and the J segment 6 bases; nucleotides outside the gene matches: 5. CDR1 and CDR2 (germline): LNHDA, SQIVND (reference sequence). This CDR3 comprises 14 residues. The CDR3 DNA follows: TGTGCCAGTAGTGGGACAGGGGGCGCGGGCGAGCAGTACTTC. Amino acids: CASSGTGGAGEQYF.

The chain employs TRBV30 and TRBJ2-3; 9 bases agree with TRBD2. The CDR3 covers 15 residues. The germline CDR1 and CDR2 sequences are GTSNPN and SVGIG (reference sequence). J was trimmed by 6 bases and V by 0 bases; bases with no gene match: 7. CDR3 in amino acids: CAWSVYSGSLDTQYF. The CDR3 DNA sequence: TGTGCCTGGAGTGTGTATAGCGGGAGCCTTGATACGCAGTATTTT.

The rearrangement links TRBV29-1 to TRBJ2-7; D ambiguous. CDR1 SQVTM and CDR2 ANQGSEA come from the germline V gene. CDR3 length: 11 residues. V was cut by 2 bases and J by 3 bases, with 5 bases left in between. CDR3 region: CSVEWGYEQYF. The CDR3, as DNA: TGCAGCGTTGAATGGGGCTACGAGCAGTACTTC.

This clone was detected only once. Here the CDR3 reads CASSTTGSYEQYF. The CDR3 bases are TGTGCCAGCAGCACAACAGGGTCCTACGAGCAGTACTTC. The J gene is TRBJ2-7, the V gene TRBV7-2; tentative D call: TRBD1 (6 bases). V lost 5 bases, J lost 1 base, and 9 bases lay in between. The CDR3 runs 13 residues. The germline CDR1 and CDR2 sequences are SGHTA and FQGNSA.

The chain uses TRBV5-4 and TRBJ1-4, with 10 bases lining up with TRBD1. Trimming took 1 base from V and 7 from J; bases not matched to a gene: 10. The CDR3 is made up of 17 amino acids. Germline lookup yields CDR1 SGHNT and CDR2 YYREEE (reference sequence). The CDR3 nucleotides are TGTGCCAGCAGCTTGCGGGACAGGGGCGCCCAAGGTGAAAAACTGTTTTTT. It specifies CASSLRDRGAQGEKLFF. The complete variable domain, with remaining parts taken from reference TRBV5-4 and TRBJ1-4, reads ETGVTQSPTHLIKTRGQQVTLRCSSQSGHNTVSWYQQALGQGPQFIFQYYREEENGRGNFPPRFSGLQFPNYSSELNVNALELDDSALYLCASSLRDRGAQGEKLFFGSGTQLSVL.

V and J are TRBV19 and TRBJ2-5; 7 positions match TRBD2. From germline, CDR1 is LNHDA and CDR2 SQIVND (reference sequence). V gave up 4 bases and J gave up 2 bases; unmatched junction bases: 4. The CDR3 has 14 amino acids. The DNA of the CDR3 is TGTGCCAGTAGTACGGCCGGGGGGCAAGAGACCCAGTACTTC. Protein: CASSTAGGQETQYF.

The chain carries TRBV6-5 and TRBJ2-7, with a tentative D call TRBD1 (5 bases). The CDR3 runs 15 residues. The germline gives CDR1 MNHEY, CDR2 SVGAGI. With 0 bases removed from V and 2 bases from J, the gap between germline ends came to 11 bases. The CDR3 loop is CASSYSTQTAYEQYF. CDR3 DNA sequence: TGTGCCAGCAGTTACTCGACGCAGACAGCCTACGAGCAGTACTTC.

In this sample, this clone turned up a few times. The rearrangement links TRBV28 to TRBJ2-4, with D tentatively TRBD1 (5 bases). The CDR3 is 13 residues long. Trimming removed 9 bases from V and 7 bases from J, with 16 bases in between. The germline V gene encodes CDR1 MDHEN and CDR2 SYDVKM. CDR3 sequence reads: CASTIGAENIQYF. The CDR3 nucleotides are TGTGCCAGTACGATAGGGGCGGAGAACATTCAGTACTTC.

J is TRBJ2-7 and V is TRBV6-6; D tentatively fits TRBD1 or TRBD2 (5 bases each). The germline V gene has CDR1 MNHNY and CDR2 SVGAGI (reference sequence). Trimming cost V 2 bases and J 6 bases, with 11 bases left between them. CDR3 length equals 13 residues. CDR3 sequence (DNA): TGTGCCAGCAGTTACAGGGGTGGAGGCGAGCAGTACTTC. This sequence encodes CASSYRGGGEQYF.

CDR3 region: CSVLSGANVLTF. As DNA, the CDR3 is TGCAGCGTTCTCTCTGGGGCCAACGTCCTGACTTTC. This chain links TRBV29-1 with TRBJ2-6, with unresolved D. CDR3 length: 12 residues. Between the trimmed V and J ends, which lost 5 bases and 0 bases, there was a span of 2 bases. The germline V gene encodes CDR1 SQVTM and CDR2 ANQGSEA.

This rearrangement joins TRBV14 to TRBJ1-4; TRBD1 might be the D (6 bases). The CDR3 contains 15 residues. Germline values: CDR1 SGHDN, CDR2 FVKESK. V was pared by 1 base and J by 8 bases, with 14 bases between. CDR3 in amino acids: CASSQAAGAGEKLFF. The CDR3 region has the DNA TGTGCCAGCAGCCAAGCGGCGGGGGCGGGGGAAAAACTGTTTTTT.

The gene calls are TRBV18 and TRBJ1-3; no clear D gene. The CDR3 loop spans 17 amino acids. Trimming removed 3 bases from V and 0 bases from J, with 15 bases in between. The V gene's germline CDR1 is KGHSH and CDR2 LQKENI. The CDR3 loop is CASSPRNTAGSGNTIYF. DNA for the CDR3: TGTGCCAGCTCACCGAGGAACACCGCCGGCTCTGGAAACACCATATATTTT.

The chain employs TRBV25-1 and TRBJ1-4; 8 bases map to TRBD1. CDR1 and CDR2 (germline): MGHDK, SYGVNS. The CDR3 has 14 amino acids. Losses at the gene ends were 6 bases for V and 7 bases for J; bases not matched to a gene: 7. CDR3 sequence (DNA): TGTGCCAGCAGCTCCACCGGGACAGGTGAAAAACTGTTTTTT. Translating it yields CASSSTGTGEKLFF.

This clone came up many times. The rearrangement joins TRBV2 to TRBJ2-2; D tentatively reads TRBD1 or TRBD2 (5 bases each). Germline V gene lookup returns CDR1 SNHLY and CDR2 FYNNEI. With 6 bases removed from V and 5 bases from J, the gap between germline ends came to 13 bases. The CDR3 spans 14 residues. The CDR3 spells CASRHRDLTGELFF. CDR3 nucleotides: TGTGCCAGCAGGCACCGGGACCTGACCGGGGAGCTGTTTTTT.

The J gene is TRBJ2-1, the V gene TRBV9; 10 bases line up with TRBD2. Germline V gene lookup returns CDR1 SGDLS and CDR2 YYNGEE. J gave up 4 bases and V 0 bases, and 10 bases lay outside the gene matches. The CDR3 extends over 18 amino acids. CDR3 region: CASSVAGPLAGDYNEQFF. The CDR3 DNA is TGTGCCAGCAGCGTAGCAGGCCCCCTAGCGGGAGATTACAATGAGCAGTTCTTC.

V gene TRBV28 combines with J gene TRBJ1-4; D remains ambiguous. Trimming stripped 5 bases from V and 4 bases from J, with 20 bases between. CDR1 and CDR2 (germline): MDHEN, SYDVKM. The CDR3 has 17 amino acids. CDR3 sequence (DNA): TGTGCCAGCAGTCCCGCAGGCGACGCGGCTAATAATGAAAAACTGTTTTTT. Translated, it gives CASSPAGDAANNEKLFF. The whole variable domain, remainder taken from reference TRBV28 and TRBJ1-4, is DVKVTQSSRYLVKRTGEKVFLECVQDMDHENMFWYRQDPGLGLRLIYFSYDVKMKEKGDIPEGYSVSREKKERFSLILESASTNQTSMYLCASSPAGDAANNEKLFFGSGTQLSVL.

The chain joins TRBV29-1 to TRBJ1-4; D ambiguous. Germline values: CDR1 SQVTM, CDR2 ANQGSEA. The germline V and J ends were trimmed by 0 bases and 1 base, with 9 bases remaining between them. There are 15 residues in the CDR3. CDR3 nucleotide sequence: TGCAGCGTTGAAGAAGGCAGTCTAACTAATGAAAAACTGTTTTTT. Protein product: CSVEEGSLTNEKLFF. The full variable domain, in which reference TRBV29-1 and TRBJ1-4 provide the parts outside the CDR3, is SAVISQKPSRDICQRGTSLTIQCQVDSQVTMMFWYRQQPGQSLTLIATANQGSEATYESGFVIDKFPISRPNLTFSTLTVSNMSPEDSSIYLCSVEEGSLTNEKLFFGSGTQLSVL.

The V call is TRBV7-8, the J call TRBJ2-4; D is unresolved. Germline lookup yields CDR1 SGHVS and CDR2 FQNEAQ. The CDR3 is made up of 14 amino acids. V was shortened by 3 bases and J by 5 bases, with 11 bases between the two germline ends. The DNA of the CDR3 is TGTGCCAGCAGCTTTACGCAGGTTGAAAACATTCAGTACTTC. Translation gives CASSFTQVENIQYF.

The chain links TRBV2 to TRBJ2-1, with D possibly being TRBD1 or TRBD2 (6 bases each). Deletions cut 3 bases from V and 9 bases from J, with 12 bases between. This CDR3 region has 13 residues. CDR1 and CDR2 from the germline V gene are SNHLY and FYNNEI. The CDR3 DNA sequence: TGTGCCAGCAGTGATGGGGGGCGGAGTGAGCAGTTCTTC. Protein sequence: CASSDGGRSEQFF.

This chain uses TRBV13 with TRBJ2-1, with 7 bases that match TRBD1. V lost 4 bases and J lost 5; bases outside the gene matches: 8. The CDR3 runs to 15 residues. The germline V gene has CDR1 PRHDT and CDR2 FYEKMQ (reference sequence). The CDR3 region has the DNA TGTGCCAGCAGCTGGGGGACAGCCGTCGACAATGAGCAGTTCTTC. Its protein is CASSWGTAVDNEQFF.